A single sample gave rise to the 18 T cell receptor beta chains below, sequenced in a study of neoadjuvant anti-PD-1 for oral cavity cancer listed by TCRdb under 2021. Library creation used the immunoSEQ multiplex PCR assay. Imported from immuneACCESS, the table was reduced by TCRdb to in-frame sequences with V and J called. These copies leave out some clones; in studies compared against another copy, an unresolved V gene accounts for under half, and the cause of the remainder is not known. Here the sample has about 7,000 clones; more than 70% occur a single time. The top ten clones comprise 2.5% to 3% of the sample. In the paper's terms, the time point label means: before neoadjuvant nivolumab. The source was PBMCs, collected before nivolumab (anti-PD-1) treatment. All receptors come from a person between 40 and 85 years old with oral cavity squamous cell carcinoma.

This rearrangement joins TRBV4-3 to TRBJ2-5; TRBD2 is a possible D gene (6 bases). The V end was cut by 0 bases, the J end by 5 bases, with 13 bases between. In germline, CDR1 is LGHNA, CDR2 YSLEER. The length of the CDR3 is 15 residues. CDR3 coding DNA: TGCGCCAGCAGCCAAGAGAGGAGGGGATTCGAGACCCAGTACTTC. Protein: CASSQERRGFETQYF.

There are a few counts of this clone. The gene calls are TRBV7-2 and TRBJ1-5, with a weak D call TRBD1 (5 bases). CDR3 length: 13 residues. CDR1 and CDR2 (germline): SGHTA, FQGNSA. Trimming took off 2 bases at V and 6 bases at J, with 8 bases between the two ends. CDR3 in DNA: TGTGCCAGCAGCTTATCGGGGGGTCAGCCCCAGCATTTT. Translated, it gives CASSLSGGQPQHF.

The chain recombines TRBV5-4 with TRBJ1-3; D gene unclear. V was shortened by 4 bases and J by 4 bases, with 6 bases between the two germline ends. Looked up from germline, CDR1 is SGHNT and CDR2 is YYREEE (reference sequence). CDR3 length: 12 amino acids. CDR3 in amino acids: CASSGDGNTIYF. The CDR3 region has the DNA TGTGCCAGCAGCGGCGACGGAAACACCATATATTTT.

V gene TRBV5-1 combines with J gene TRBJ2-3; TRBD2 aligns across 12 bases. V lost 4 bases, J lost 2 bases, and 5 bases stayed unmatched. The length of the CDR3 is 16 residues. The germline gives CDR1 SGHRS, CDR2 YFSETQ. The CDR3 sequence: CASSSRLAGATDTQYF. The CDR3 DNA reads TGCGCCAGCAGCAGCCGACTAGCGGGAGCCACAGATACGCAGTATTTT.

The rearrangement joins TRBV28 to TRBJ2-2; the match to TRBD1 covers 9 bases. There are 16 residues in the CDR3. The V segment lost 2 bases and the J segment 8 bases; nucleotides outside the gene matches: 9. Germline values: CDR1 MDHEN, CDR2 SYDVKM. Here the CDR3 DNA reads TGTGCCAGCAGTTTAACTTATGGACAGGGGAGTGGGGAGCTGTTTTTT. It specifies CASSLTYGQGSGELFF.

The CDR3 DNA reads as TGTGCCAGCAGACCGACGGACACCGGGGAGCTGTTTTTT. It is translated as CASRPTDTGELFF. The chain employs TRBV2 and TRBJ2-2, with unresolved D. Trimming stripped 6 bases from V and 3 bases from J, with 8 bases between. Looked up from germline, CDR1 is SNHLY and CDR2 is FYNNEI. This CDR3 contains 13 residues.

The chain links TRBV6-1 to TRBJ2-5, with TRBD2 as a possible D gene (5 bases). V gave up 2 bases and J gave up 6 bases, with 7 bases separating them. Germline CDR1 reads MNHNS; CDR2 reads SASEGT. This CDR3 is 12 amino acids long. CDR3 DNA sequence: TGTGCCAGCAGTGAAAGGGAGAAGACCCAGTACTTC. It yields the protein CASSEREKTQYF.

This clone has only a few counts. The rearrangement uses TRBV6-4 and TRBJ1-2; 8 bases align to TRBD1. CDR1 and CDR2 (germline): MRHNA, SNTAGT. The CDR3 consists of 14 residues. V gave up 4 bases and J gave up 4 bases; unmatched junction bases: 5. This CDR3 is CASSASGGVYGYTF. For the CDR3, the DNA is TGTGCCAGCAGTGCATCAGGGGGCGTCTATGGCTACACCTTC.

This clone was seen a few times. This chain uses TRBV19 with TRBJ2-1; D may match TRBD1 or TRBD2 (5 bases each). Trimming took off 6 bases at V and 0 bases at J, with 18 bases between the two ends. CDR1 is LNHDA and CDR2 is SQIVND in the germline V gene (reference sequence). The CDR3 length is 17 residues. CDR3 sequence reads: CASSPEGRASSYNEQFF. As DNA, the CDR3 is TGTGCCAGTAGCCCTGAGGGGCGGGCGAGCTCCTACAATGAGCAGTTCTTC.

A few counts support this clone. The J gene is TRBJ1-4, the V gene TRBV7-9, with D unclear. V dropped 4 bases and J dropped 7 bases, with 7 bases sitting between them. This CDR3 spans 12 amino acids. The germline CDR1 and CDR2 sequences are SEHNR and FQNEAQ (reference sequence). The CDR3 coding sequence is TGTGCCAGCAGCTACCTAATTGAAAAACTGTTTTTT. This codes for CASSYLIEKLFF.

This chain connects TRBV5-1 to TRBJ2-2; unclear D gene. The germline CDR1 and CDR2 sequences are SGHRS and YFSETQ. The V gene lost 4 bases and the J gene lost 6 bases, with 16 bases spanning the gap. This CDR3 has 15 amino acids. CDR3 nucleotides: TGCGCCAGCAGCAGCTTGGGGTTCGACGCCGGGGAGCTGTTTTTT. Translated, it gives CASSSLGFDAGELFF.

The genes are TRBV4-3 and TRBJ2-3, with TRBD2 matching 11 bases. V shed 1 base and J 5 bases; nucleotides not matched to a gene: 8. The germline V gene has CDR1 LGHNA and CDR2 YSLEER. The CDR3 totals 17 residues. In DNA form, the CDR3 reads TGCGCCAGCAGCCAAGTTGTAGCGGGGGGGCCCGGAGATACGCAGTATTTT. As protein: CASSQVVAGGPGDTQYF.

The V call is TRBV5-4, the J call TRBJ1-5; 9 bases agree with TRBD1. V shed 0 bases and J 5 bases; nucleotides not matched to a gene: 0. The CDR3 length is 14 residues. CDR1 and CDR2 (germline): SGHNT, YYREEE (reference sequence). Here the CDR3 reads CASSLGTGDQPQHF. CDR3 DNA: TGTGCCAGCAGCTTGGGGACAGGGGATCAGCCCCAGCATTTT. The variable domain in full, completed from reference TRBV5-4 and TRBJ1-5, reads ETGVTQSPTHLIKTRGQQVTLRCSSQSGHNTVSWYQQALGQGPQFIFQYYREEENGRGNFPPRFSGLQFPNYSSELNVNALELDDSALYLCASSLGTGDQPQHFGDGTRLSIL.

The rearrangement joins TRBV5-4 to TRBJ1-1; D ambiguous. The CDR3 has 15 residues. Germline CDR1 is SGHNT and CDR2 is YYREEE (reference sequence). The germline V and J ends were trimmed by 4 bases and 0 bases, with 13 bases remaining between them. The CDR3 DNA follows: TGTGCCAGCAGCCTGGACTCATACATGAACACTGAAGCTTTCTTT. Its protein is CASSLDSYMNTEAFF.

The chain couples TRBV7-9 to TRBJ2-1; D is possibly TRBD2 (6 bases). Trimming left V 1 base short and J 7 bases short, with 11 bases between. The CDR3 sequence is 14 residues long. The V gene's germline CDR1 is SEHNR and CDR2 FQNEAQ (reference sequence). This CDR3 reads CASSLVGGRNEQFF. The DNA of the CDR3 is TGTGCCAGCAGCTTAGTGGGGGGAAGGAATGAGCAGTTCTTC.

The genes are TRBV7-2 and TRBJ1-3, with a possible D match to TRBD1 (5 bases). The germline gives CDR1 SGHTA, CDR2 FQGNSA. CDR3 length: 16 residues. Trimming took 0 bases from V and 0 from J, leaving 9 bases between them. The CDR3 region has the DNA TGTGCCAGCAGCTTAGCTTGGGGGTACTCTGGAAACACCATATATTTT. Translating gives CASSLAWGYSGNTIYF.

V gene TRBV12-5 combines with J gene TRBJ1-4; 9 bases align to TRBD1. This CDR3 comprises 16 residues. Germline-derived CDR1 and CDR2 are LGHNT and FRNRAP. V trimming: 1 base; J trimming: 10 bases; junction bases outside the gene matches: 10. This chain's CDR3 is CASGLDPGQGLAKLFF. For the CDR3, the DNA is TGTGCTAGTGGTTTGGACCCGGGACAGGGATTGGCAAAACTGTTTTTT.

This clone occurred a few times. This chain links TRBV5-1 with TRBJ1-4, with D tentatively TRBD1 (6 bases). Trimming removed 4 bases from V and 2 bases from J, with 15 bases in between. The CDR3 totals 16 residues. Germline V gives CDR1 SGHRS, CDR2 YFSETQ. Written as DNA, the CDR3 is TGCGCCAGCAGCCCGGGGACAATCGGGACTAATGAAAAACTGTTTTTT. Amino acids: CASSPGTIGTNEKLFF. The full variable domain, rest sourced from reference TRBV5-1 and TRBJ1-4, is KAGVTQTPRYLIKTRGQQVTLSCSPISGHRSVSWYQQTPGQGLQFLFEYFSETQRNKGNFPGRFSGRQFSNSRSEMNVSTLELGDSALYLCASSPGTIGTNEKLFFGSGTQLSVL.